The clone carrying this T cell receptor beta chain was counted at least ten times. Its antigen is not identified. Germline loops: CDR1 SGHVS, CDR2 FQNEAQ. The trim removed 0 bases at V and 5 bases at J, leaving 10 bases unmatched. CDR3 length equals 16 residues. The data were taken from a study of neurological immune-mediated disorders. Study conclusions and caveats: The level of TCR clonal expansion was highest in patients with HTLV-1-associated myelopathy and lowest in multiple sclerosis, where it fell below the level seen in healthy controls.

Template-switch 5'RACE cDNA synthesis added a 10-nucleotide unique molecular identifier. TCRdb used MiXCR to reprocess the 5' RACE reads, holding one entry per CDR3 protein. The table includes around 49,000 distinct CDR3 sequences, more than 9.5% detected once. Time point reported: longitudinal time-point 3. The sequence came from a male donor with HTLV-1-associated myelopathy (HAM/TSP). The sequencing sample was made of PBMCs. V gene TRBV7-8 combines with J gene TRBJ2-7; TRBD1 matches at 7 bases. CDR3 nucleotides: TGTGCCAGCAGCTTAGCACAGGGGTCCTACCCCAACGAGCAGTACTTC. This codes for CASSLAQGSYPNEQYF. The full variable domain, completed using reference TRBV7-8 and TRBJ2-7, is GAGVSQSPRYKVAKRGQDVALRCDPISGHVSLFWYQQALGQGPEFLTYFQNEAQLDKSGLPSDRFFAERPEGSVSTLKIQRTQQEDSAVYLCASSLAQGSYPNEQYFGPGTRLTVT.